This TCR beta chain was recorded in a study of human T cells and chemical hapten exposure. Whole-study context: Diagnoses of alopecia areata, totalis or universalis occurred in mostly female patients.

Time point given: patch test 3, about 24 weeks after DPC sensitization. Treatment reported: therapeutic diphenylcyclopropenone sensitization with weekly scalp DPC. TCRdb independently ran MiXCR on the RACE reads; one entry per CDR3 protein. The sample has 55,000 to 80,000 distinct CDR3 sequences, roughly 11% seen once. This clonotype was found many times. What it binds is unknown. Trimming removed 0 bases from V and 4 bases from J; junction bases left unmatched: 0. The CDR3 runs to 14 residues. From germline, CDR1 is MNHEY and CDR2 SVGAGI. Study outcomes and limitations: Relative to control repertoires, expanded TCRs gave rise to significantly more large CDR3 similarity clusters. Counts of TCRs above 1 in 1000 frequency stayed unchanged with DPC sensitization.

The rearrangement uses TRBV6-5 and TRBJ2-3, with TRBD2 matching over 8 bases. This sample comprised whole blood, obtained in connection with sensitization to the hapten diphenylcyclopropenone (DPC). This TCR derives from a woman in her thirties with alopecia areata. Some clones in this sample may be carry-over from other donors' samples. CDR3 coding DNA: TGTGCCAGCAGTTACTCTAGCGGGGCAGATACGCAGTATTTT. Its translation is CASSYSSGADTQYF.